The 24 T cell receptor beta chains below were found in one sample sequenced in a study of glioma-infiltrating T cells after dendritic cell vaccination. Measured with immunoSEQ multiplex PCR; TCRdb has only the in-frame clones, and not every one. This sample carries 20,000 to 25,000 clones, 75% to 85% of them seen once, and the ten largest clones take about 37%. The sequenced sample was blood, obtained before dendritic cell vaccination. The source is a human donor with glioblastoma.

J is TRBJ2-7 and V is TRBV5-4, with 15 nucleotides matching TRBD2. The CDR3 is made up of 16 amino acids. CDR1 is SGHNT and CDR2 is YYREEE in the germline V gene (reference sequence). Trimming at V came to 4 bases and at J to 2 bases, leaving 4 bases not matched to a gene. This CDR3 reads CASSPGLAGGTYEQYF. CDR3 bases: TGTGCCAGCAGCCCGGGACTAGCGGGAGGTACCTACGAGCAGTACTTC.

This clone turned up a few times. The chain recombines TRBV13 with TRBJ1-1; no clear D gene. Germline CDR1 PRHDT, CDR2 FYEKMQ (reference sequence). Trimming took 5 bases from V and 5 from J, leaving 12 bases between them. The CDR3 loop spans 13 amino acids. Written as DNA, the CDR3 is TGTGCCAGCAGCGACGGTAGGAGGACTGAAGCTTTCTTT. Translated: CASSDGRRTEAFF.

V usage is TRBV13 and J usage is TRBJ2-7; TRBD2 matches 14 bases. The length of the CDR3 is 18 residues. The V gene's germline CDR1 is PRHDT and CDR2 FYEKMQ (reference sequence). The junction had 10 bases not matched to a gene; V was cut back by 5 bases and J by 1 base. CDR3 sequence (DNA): TGTGCCAGCAGCCCCGCGGGACTAGCGGGAGTGCAATCCTACGAGCAGTACTTC. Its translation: CASSPAGLAGVQSYEQYF. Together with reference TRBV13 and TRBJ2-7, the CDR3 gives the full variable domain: AAGVIQSPRHLIKEKRETATLKCYPIPRHDTVYWYQQGPGQDPQFLISFYEKMQSDKGSIPDRFSAQQFSDYHSELNMSSLELGDSALYFCASSPAGLAGVQSYEQYFGPGTRLTVT.

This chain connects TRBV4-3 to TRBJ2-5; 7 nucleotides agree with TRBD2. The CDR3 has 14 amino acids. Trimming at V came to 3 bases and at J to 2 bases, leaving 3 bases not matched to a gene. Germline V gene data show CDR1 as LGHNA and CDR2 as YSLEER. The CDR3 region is CASSQIGGQETQYF. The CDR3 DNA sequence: TGCGCCAGCAGCCAGATCGGGGGGCAAGAGACCCAGTACTTC.

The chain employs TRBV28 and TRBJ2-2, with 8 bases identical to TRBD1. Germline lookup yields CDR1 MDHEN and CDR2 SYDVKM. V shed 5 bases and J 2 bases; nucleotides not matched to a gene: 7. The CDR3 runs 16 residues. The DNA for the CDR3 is TGTGCCAGCAGTATCCAACAGGGGGGTAACACCGGGGAGCTGTTTTTT. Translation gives CASSIQQGGNTGELFF.

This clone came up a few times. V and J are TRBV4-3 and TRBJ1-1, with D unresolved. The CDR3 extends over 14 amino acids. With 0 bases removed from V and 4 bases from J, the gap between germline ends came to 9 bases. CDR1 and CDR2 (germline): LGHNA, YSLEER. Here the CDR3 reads CASSQDSRFTEAFF. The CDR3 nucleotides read TGCGCCAGCAGCCAAGATTCGCGGTTCACTGAAGCTTTCTTT.

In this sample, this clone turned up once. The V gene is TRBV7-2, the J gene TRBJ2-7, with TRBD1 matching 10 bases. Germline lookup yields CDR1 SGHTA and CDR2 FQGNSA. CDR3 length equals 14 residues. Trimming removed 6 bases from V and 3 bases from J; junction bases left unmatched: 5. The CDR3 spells CASSLGQGLYEQYF. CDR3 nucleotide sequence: TGTGCCAGCAGTTTGGGACAGGGGCTCTACGAGCAGTACTTC.

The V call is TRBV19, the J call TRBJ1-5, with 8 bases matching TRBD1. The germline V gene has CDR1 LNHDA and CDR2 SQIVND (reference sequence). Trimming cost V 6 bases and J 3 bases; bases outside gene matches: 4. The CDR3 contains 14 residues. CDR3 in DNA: TGTGCCAGTAGGACAGGGGTCTACAATCAGCCCCAGCATTTT. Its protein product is CASRTGVYNQPQHF.

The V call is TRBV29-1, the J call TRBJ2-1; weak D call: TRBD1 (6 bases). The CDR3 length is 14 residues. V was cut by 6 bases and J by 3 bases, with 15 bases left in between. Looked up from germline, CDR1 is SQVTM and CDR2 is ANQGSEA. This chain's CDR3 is CSVLGQGSYNEQFF. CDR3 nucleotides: TGCAGCGTCCTCGGTCAGGGGAGCTACAATGAGCAGTTCTTC.

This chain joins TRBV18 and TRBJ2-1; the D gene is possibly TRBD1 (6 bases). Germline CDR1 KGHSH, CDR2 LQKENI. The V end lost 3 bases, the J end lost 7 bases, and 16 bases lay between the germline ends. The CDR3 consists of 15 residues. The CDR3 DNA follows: TGTGCCAGCTCACCGGGCTCCAGGGGAAGGAATGAGCAGTTCTTC. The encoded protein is CASSPGSRGRNEQFF.

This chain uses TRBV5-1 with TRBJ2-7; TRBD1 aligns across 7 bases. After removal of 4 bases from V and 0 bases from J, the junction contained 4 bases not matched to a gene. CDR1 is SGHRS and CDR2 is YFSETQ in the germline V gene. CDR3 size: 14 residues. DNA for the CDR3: TGCGCCAGCAGCCCGGACAGGAACTCCTACGAGCAGTACTTC. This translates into CASSPDRNSYEQYF.

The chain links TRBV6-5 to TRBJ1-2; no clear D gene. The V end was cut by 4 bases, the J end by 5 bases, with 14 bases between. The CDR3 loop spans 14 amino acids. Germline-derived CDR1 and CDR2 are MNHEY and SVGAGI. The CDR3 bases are TGTGCCAGCAGTTTTTACGGAGCCGAATATGGCTACACCTTC. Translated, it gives CASSFYGAEYGYTF.

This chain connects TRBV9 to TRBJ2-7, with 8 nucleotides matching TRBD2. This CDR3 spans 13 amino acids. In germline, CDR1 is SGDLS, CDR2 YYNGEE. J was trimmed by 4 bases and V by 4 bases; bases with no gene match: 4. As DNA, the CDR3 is TGTGCCAGCAGCCCGGGGACTAGTTACGAGCAGTACTTC. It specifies CASSPGTSYEQYF. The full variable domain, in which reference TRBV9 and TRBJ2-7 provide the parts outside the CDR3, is DSGVTQTPKHLITATGQRVTLRCSPRSGDLSVYWYQQSLDQGLQFLIQYYNGEERAKGNILERFSAQQFPDLHSELNLSSLELGDSALYFCASSPGTSYEQYFGPGTRLTVT.

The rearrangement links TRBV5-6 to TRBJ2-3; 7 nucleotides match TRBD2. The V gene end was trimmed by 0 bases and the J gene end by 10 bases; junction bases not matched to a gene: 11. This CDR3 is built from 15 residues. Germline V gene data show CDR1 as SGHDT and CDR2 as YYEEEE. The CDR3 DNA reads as TGTGCCAGCAGCTTGGGTTGGGGCGGGGGAAATGCGCAGTATTTT. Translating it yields CASSLGWGGGNAQYF.

CDR3 in amino acids: CASSPWGGLGQETQYF. Written as DNA, the CDR3 is TGTGCCAGCAGCCCTTGGGGGGGGCTCGGCCAAGAGACCCAGTACTTC. The V call is TRBV9, the J call TRBJ2-5, with D maybe TRBD2 (7 bases). Germline CDR1 reads SGDLS; CDR2 reads YYNGEE. Trimming shortened V by 4 bases and J by 1 base, and 17 bases separated the two germline ends. There are 16 residues in the CDR3.

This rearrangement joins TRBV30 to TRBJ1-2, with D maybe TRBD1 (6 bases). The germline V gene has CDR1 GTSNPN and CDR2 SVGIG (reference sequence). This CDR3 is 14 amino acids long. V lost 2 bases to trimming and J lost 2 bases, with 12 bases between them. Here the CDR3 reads CAWSTHGQNYGYTF. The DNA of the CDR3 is TGTGCCTGGAGTACGCATGGACAGAACTATGGCTACACCTTC.

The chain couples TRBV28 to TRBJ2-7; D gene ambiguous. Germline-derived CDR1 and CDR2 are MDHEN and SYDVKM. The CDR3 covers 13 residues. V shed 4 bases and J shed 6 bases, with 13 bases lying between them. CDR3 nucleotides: TGTGCCAGCAGTTCTCCCCACAGAAGCGAGCAGTACTTC. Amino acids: CASSSPHRSEQYF.

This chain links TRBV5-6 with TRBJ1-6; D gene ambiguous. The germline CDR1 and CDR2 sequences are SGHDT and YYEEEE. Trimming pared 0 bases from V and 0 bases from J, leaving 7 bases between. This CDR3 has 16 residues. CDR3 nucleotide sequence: TGTGCCAGCAGCTTGGACACAAGCTCCTATAATTCACCCCTCCACTTT. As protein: CASSLDTSSYNSPLHF. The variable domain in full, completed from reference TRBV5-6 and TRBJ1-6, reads DAGVTQSPTHLIKTRGQQVTLRCSPKSGHDTVSWYQQALGQGPQFIFQYYEEEERQRGNFPDRFSGHQFPNYSSELNVNALLLGDSALYLCASSLDTSSYNSPLHFGNGTRLTVT.

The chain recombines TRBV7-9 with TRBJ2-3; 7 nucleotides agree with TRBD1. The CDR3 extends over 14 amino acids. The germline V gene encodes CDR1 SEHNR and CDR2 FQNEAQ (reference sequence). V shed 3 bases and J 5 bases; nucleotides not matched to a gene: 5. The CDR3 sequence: CASSLRTGRDTQYF. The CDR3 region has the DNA TGTGCCAGCAGCTTGAGGACAGGTCGAGATACGCAGTATTTT.

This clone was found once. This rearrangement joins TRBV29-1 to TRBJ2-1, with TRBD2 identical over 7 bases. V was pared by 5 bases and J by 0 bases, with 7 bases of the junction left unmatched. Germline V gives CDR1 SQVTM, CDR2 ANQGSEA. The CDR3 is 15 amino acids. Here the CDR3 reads CSVYGGFSSYNEQFF. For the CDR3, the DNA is TGCAGCGTTTACGGGGGGTTTAGCTCCTACAATGAGCAGTTCTTC.

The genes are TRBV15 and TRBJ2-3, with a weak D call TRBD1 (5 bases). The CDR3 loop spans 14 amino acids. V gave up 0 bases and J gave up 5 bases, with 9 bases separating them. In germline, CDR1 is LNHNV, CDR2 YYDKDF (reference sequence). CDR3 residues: CATSREGRVDTQYF. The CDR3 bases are TGTGCCACCAGCAGAGAAGGCAGGGTAGATACGCAGTATTTT. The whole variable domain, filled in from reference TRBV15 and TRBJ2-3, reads DAMVIQNPRYQVTQFGKPVTLSCSQTLNHNVMYWYQQKSSQAPKLLFHYYDKDFNNEADTPDNFQSRRPNTSFCFLDIRSPGLGDTAMYLCATSREGRVDTQYFGPGTRLTVL.

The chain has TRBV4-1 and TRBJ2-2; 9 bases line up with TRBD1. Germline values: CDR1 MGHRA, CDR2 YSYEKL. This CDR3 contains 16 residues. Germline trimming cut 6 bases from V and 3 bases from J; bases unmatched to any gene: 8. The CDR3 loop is CASRLDRGLDTGELFF. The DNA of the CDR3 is TGCGCCAGCAGATTGGACAGGGGATTGGACACCGGGGAGCTGTTTTTT.

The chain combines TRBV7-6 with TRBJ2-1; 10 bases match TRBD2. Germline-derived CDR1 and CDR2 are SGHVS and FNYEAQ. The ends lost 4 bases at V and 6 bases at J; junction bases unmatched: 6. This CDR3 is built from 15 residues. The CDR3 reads CASSSDSGRTNEQFF. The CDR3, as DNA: TGTGCCAGCAGCTCAGATAGCGGGAGGACCAATGAGCAGTTCTTC.

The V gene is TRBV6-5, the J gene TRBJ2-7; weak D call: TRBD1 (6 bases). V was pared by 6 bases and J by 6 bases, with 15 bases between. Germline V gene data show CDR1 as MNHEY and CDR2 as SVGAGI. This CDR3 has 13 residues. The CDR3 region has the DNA TGTGCCAGCAGGGGGGCGGCAATGTCCGAGCAGTACTTC. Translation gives CASRGAAMSEQYF.